The T cell receptor (beta chain) under discussion was sequenced for a study of cytotoxic CD8 clonotypes in ibrutinib-treated CLL. Turning to the study itself: For this cohort, patients were some 12 relapsed/refractory and 15 treatment-naive, while 17 were IGHV unmutated. General observations from the study: Clonality went higher at ibrutinib response and then dropped back toward baseline at progression.

Trimming left V 6 bases short and J 5 bases short, with 16 bases between. CDR3 length: 15 amino acids. Germline CDR1 is SNHLY and CDR2 is FYNNEI. Remarks on this clone: Its antigen is undetermined.

Sequencing was designed to attain a depth spanning 1 in 200,000 to 1 in 1 million T cells. Only in-frame clones appear in the TCRdb table, and some are missing; sequencing was by immunoSEQ multiplex PCR. The sample lists about 330,000 clones; roughly 70% were seen once. Sequencing used PBMCs, obtained after 36 months of ibrutinib treatment. The clonotype comes from a human donor with chronic lymphocytic leukemia. The V and J genes are TRBV2 and TRBJ1-4; a possible D gene is TRBD1 (6 bases). This chain's CDR3 is CASRTPPGQNEKLFF. CDR3 sequence (DNA): TGTGCCAGCAGGACCCCTCCGGGACAAAATGAAAAACTGTTTTTT. The full variable domain, with the rest looked up from reference TRBV2 and TRBJ1-4, is EPEVTQTPSHQVTQMGQEVILRCVPISNHLYFYWYRQILGQKVEFLVSFYNNEISEKSEIFDDQFSVERPDGSNFTLKIRSTKLEDSAMYFCASRTPPGQNEKLFFGSGTQLSVL.